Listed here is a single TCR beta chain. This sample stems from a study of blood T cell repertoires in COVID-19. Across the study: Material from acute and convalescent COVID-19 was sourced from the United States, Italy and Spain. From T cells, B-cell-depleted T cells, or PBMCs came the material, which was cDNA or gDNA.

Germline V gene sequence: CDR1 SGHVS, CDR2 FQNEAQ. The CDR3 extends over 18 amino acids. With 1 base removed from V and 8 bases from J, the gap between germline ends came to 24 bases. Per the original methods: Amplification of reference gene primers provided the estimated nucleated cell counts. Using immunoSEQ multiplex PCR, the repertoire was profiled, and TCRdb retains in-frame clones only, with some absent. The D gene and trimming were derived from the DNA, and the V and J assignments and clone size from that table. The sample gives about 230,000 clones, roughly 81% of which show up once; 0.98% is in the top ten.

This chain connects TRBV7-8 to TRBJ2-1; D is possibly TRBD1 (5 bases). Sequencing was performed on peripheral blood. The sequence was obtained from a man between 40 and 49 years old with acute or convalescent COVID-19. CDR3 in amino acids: CASSLVFSPQGFFDEQFF. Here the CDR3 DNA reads TGTGCCAGCAGCTTAGTTTTCTCGCCCCAGGGCTTTTTCGATGAGCAGTTCTTC.